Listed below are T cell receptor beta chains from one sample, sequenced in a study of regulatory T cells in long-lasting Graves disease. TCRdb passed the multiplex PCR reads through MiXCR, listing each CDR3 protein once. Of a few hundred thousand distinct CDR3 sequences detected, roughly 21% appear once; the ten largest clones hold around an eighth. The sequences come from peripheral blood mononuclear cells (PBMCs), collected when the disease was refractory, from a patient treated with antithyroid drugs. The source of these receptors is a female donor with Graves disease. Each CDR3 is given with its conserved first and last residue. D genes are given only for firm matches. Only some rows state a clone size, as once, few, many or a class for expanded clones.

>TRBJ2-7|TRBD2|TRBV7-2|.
CASKVAGGSYEQYF
TGTGCCAGCAAGGTGGCGGGAGGCTCCTACGAGCAGTACTTC
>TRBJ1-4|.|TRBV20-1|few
CSASRVFEKLFF
TGCAGTGCTAGCAGGGTGTTTGAAAAACTGTTTTTT
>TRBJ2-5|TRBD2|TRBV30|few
CAWSTGLAGEQETQYF
TGTGCCTGGAGTACGGGGCTAGCGGGAGAGCAAGAGACCCAGTACTTC
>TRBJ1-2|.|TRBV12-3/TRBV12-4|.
CASSATGLSYGYTF
TGTGCCAGCAGTGCTACAGGGTTAAGCTATGGCTACACCTTC
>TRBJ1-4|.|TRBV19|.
CASSIEGQSNEKLFF
TGTGCCAGTAGTATTGAAGGACAGAGTAATGAAAAACTGTTTTTT
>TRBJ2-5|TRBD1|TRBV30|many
CAWLGQNQETQYF
TGTGCCTGGTTGGGACAGAACCAAGAGACCCAGTACTTC
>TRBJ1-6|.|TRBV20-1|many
CSARVEADSPLHF
TGCAGTGCTAGAGTTGAGGCTGATTCACCCCTCCACTTT
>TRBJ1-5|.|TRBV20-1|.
CSARAGQTNDQPQHF
TGCAGTGCTAGAGCGGGGCAGACGAATGATCAGCCCCAGCATTTT
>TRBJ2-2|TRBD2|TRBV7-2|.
CASSRGLAGLSGGELFF
TGTGCCAGCAGCCGAGGACTAGCGGGACTGTCGGGCGGGGAGCTGTTTTTT
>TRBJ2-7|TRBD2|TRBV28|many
CASSSTSRSSYEQYF
TGTGCCAGCAGTTCGACTAGCCGCAGCTCCTACGAGCAGTACTTC
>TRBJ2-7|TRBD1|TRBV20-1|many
CSATRQGNYEQYF
TGCAGTGCTACCAGACAGGGTAACTACGAGCAGTACTTC
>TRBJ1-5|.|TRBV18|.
CASSVGGGDQPQHF
TGTGCCAGCTCAGTAGGAGGGGGAGATCAGCCCCAGCATTTT
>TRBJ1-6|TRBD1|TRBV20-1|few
CSATDRASSYNSPLHF
TGCAGTGCAACGGACAGGGCGAGCTCCTATAATTCACCCCTCCACTTT
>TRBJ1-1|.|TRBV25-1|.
CASSGPQILGTEAFF
TGTGCCAGCAGTGGCCCACAGATCTTGGGCACTGAAGCTTTCTTT
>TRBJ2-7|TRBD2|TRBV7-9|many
CASSLGTRTYEQYF
TGTGCCAGCAGCCTGGGGACTAGAACCTACGAGCAGTACTTC
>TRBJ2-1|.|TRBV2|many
CASSGPLGGGASAEDNNEQFF
TGTGCCAGCAGTGGCCCGCTGGGCGGAGGTGCGTCGGCCGAGGATAACAATGAGCAGTTCTTC
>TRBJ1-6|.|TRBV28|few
CASSFFRGVGISPLHF
TGTGCCAGCAGTTTTTTTCGCGGGGTGGGTATTTCACCCCTCCACTTT
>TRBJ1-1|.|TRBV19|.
CASRGGTLGTEAFF
TGTGCCAGTAGGGGGGGAACCCTGGGCACTGAAGCTTTCTTT
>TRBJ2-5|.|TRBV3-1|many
CASSQDPGQWYQETQYF
TGTGCCAGCAGCCAAGATCCCGGACAGTGGTACCAAGAGACCCAGTACTTC
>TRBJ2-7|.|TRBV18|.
CASSPTGNRPYEQYF
TGTGCCAGCTCACCGACTGGGAACCGCCCCTACGAGCAGTACTTC
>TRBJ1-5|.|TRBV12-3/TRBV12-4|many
CASSPGRSNQPQHF
TGTGCCAGCAGTCCGGGCAGGAGCAATCAGCCCCAGCATTTT
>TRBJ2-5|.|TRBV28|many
CASSFDRGGLETQYF
TGTGCCAGCAGTTTCGACCGGGGCGGGTTAGAGACCCAGTACTTC
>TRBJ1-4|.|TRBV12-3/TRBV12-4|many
CASTLAVYNEKLFF
TGTGCCAGCACTCTCGCAGTCTATAATGAAAAACTGTTTTTT
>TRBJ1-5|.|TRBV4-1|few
CASSQDRAAGPQHF
TGCGCCAGCAGCCAAGATAGGGCCGCGGGGCCCCAGCATTTT
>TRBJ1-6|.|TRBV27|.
CASWPSPYNSPLHF
TGTGCCAGTTGGCCAAGCCCCTATAATTCACCCCTCCACTTT
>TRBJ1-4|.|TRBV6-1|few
CASSPQWSEKLFF
TGTGCCAGCAGTCCCCAATGGAGCGAAAAACTGTTTTTT
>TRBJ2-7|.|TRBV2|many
CASRAGARSYEQYF
TGTGCCAGCCGTGCCGGGGCACGTTCCTACGAGCAGTACTTC
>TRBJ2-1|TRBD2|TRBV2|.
CASSGASGGSYNEQFF
TGTGCCAGCAGTGGGGCTTCGGGGGGCTCCTACAATGAGCAGTTCTTC
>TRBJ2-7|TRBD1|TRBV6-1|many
CASSDYRDRVWEQYF
TGTGCCAGCAGCGATTACCGGGACAGGGTTTGGGAGCAGTACTTC
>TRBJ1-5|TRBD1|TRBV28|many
CASSPGQTYSNQPRHF
TGTGCCAGCAGTCCGGGACAGACTTATAGCAATCAGCCCCGGCATTTT
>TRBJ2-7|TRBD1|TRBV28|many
CASSFVDRGHEQYF
TGTGCCAGCAGTTTCGTAGACAGGGGGCACGAGCAGTACTTC
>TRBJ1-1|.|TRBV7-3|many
CASSFWTGTEAFF
TGTGCCAGCAGCTTTTGGACCGGTACTGAAGCTTTCTTT
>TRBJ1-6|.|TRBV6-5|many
CASSYSFRRDSPLHF
TGTGCCAGCAGTTACTCGTTCCGTCGCGATTCACCCCTCCACTTT